Listed here are 13 T cell receptor beta chains from one sample, sequenced in a study of Ad26.COV2.S vaccination and SARS-CoV-2 variants. Sequenced by immunoSEQ multiplex PCR; TCRdb stores in-frame clones only, minus some. The sample consists of around 450,000 clones, around nine tenths of them appearing once. The treatment here: approximately 18 received Ad26.COV2.S at low or high dose, single or two shots; about 5 received placebo; per-sample allocation not given. Collection of samples fell on day 63 after the first vaccine or placebo injection. Material: peripheral blood, obtained in a trial of Ad26.COV2.S vaccine versus placebo. Receptor source: a person aged 18-65 years who received the Ad26.COV2.S COVID-19 vaccine or a placebo.

CDR3 DNA sequence: TGTGCCAGTAGTCCTACCGGGACAGGGGTTGAAAAACTGTTTTTT. Its translation is CASSPTGTGVEKLFF. The V gene is TRBV19, the J gene TRBJ1-4; 10 nucleotides match TRBD1. V shed 5 bases, J shed 7 bases, and the junction held 7 bases outside the gene matches. This CDR3 has 15 amino acids. Germline CDR1 LNHDA, CDR2 SQIVND (reference sequence).

The chain couples TRBV7-3 to TRBJ1-1; no clear D. The V and J ends lost 5 bases and 1 base respectively, with 8 bases between them. The length of the CDR3 is 13 residues. Per the germline V gene, CDR1 is SGHTA and CDR2 is FQGTGA. CDR3 loop: CASSPRQNTEAFF. The CDR3 DNA sequence: TGTGCCAGCAGCCCTCGGCAGAACACTGAAGCTTTCTTT.

The V call is TRBV11-1, the J call TRBJ2-5; D ambiguous. The CDR3 is 12 amino acids. V gave up 5 bases and J gave up 5 bases, with 9 bases separating them. Germline V gene lookup returns CDR1 SGHAT and CDR2 FQDESV (reference sequence). The CDR3 loop is CASSQDRETQYF. In DNA, the CDR3 is TGTGCCAGCAGCCAAGATAGGGAGACCCAGTACTTC.

The chain links TRBV11-1 to TRBJ2-5, with 10 bases lining up with TRBD2. Germline CDR1 SGHAT, CDR2 FQDESV (reference sequence). The CDR3 is made up of 13 amino acids. J lost 5 bases, V lost 3 bases, and 0 bases had no gene match. Here the CDR3 reads CASSLTSGETQYF. Written as DNA, the CDR3 is TGTGCCAGCAGCTTGACTAGCGGGGAGACCCAGTACTTC.

This chain connects TRBV12-3 or TRBV12-4 to TRBJ1-4; D unresolved. This CDR3 is 12 amino acids long. Trimming left V 8 bases short and J 4 bases short, with 8 bases between. This chain's CDR3 is CASGRINEKLFF. The DNA of the CDR3 is TGTGCCAGCGGGCGGATTAATGAAAAACTGTTTTTT.

The chain recombines TRBV6-5 with TRBJ2-5; D remains ambiguous. Trimming removed 5 bases at V and 4 bases at J, with 5 bases between. Germline V gives CDR1 MNHEY, CDR2 SVGAGI. The CDR3 totals 11 residues. CDR3 nucleotide sequence: TGTGCCAGCAGTAGCCCAGAGACCCAGTACTTC. Protein product: CASSSPETQYF.

The chain is built from TRBV28 and TRBJ1-5, with 7 bases that match TRBD1. Germline V gives CDR1 MDHEN, CDR2 SYDVKM. V gave up 5 bases and J gave up 4 bases; unmatched junction bases: 8. The CDR3 length is 15 residues. CDR3 bases: TGTGCCAGCAGTGCCTACAGGGGAAATAATCAGCCCCAGCATTTT. Translation gives CASSAYRGNNQPQHF. The entire variable domain, with the rest obtained from reference TRBV28 and TRBJ1-5, is as follows: DVKVTQSSRYLVKRTGEKVFLECVQDMDHENMFWYRQDPGLGLRLIYFSYDVKMKEKGDIPEGYSVSREKKERFSLILESASTNQTSMYLCASSAYRGNNQPQHFGDGTRLSIL.

The chain links TRBV6-4 to TRBJ2-5, with TRBD1 matching 10 bases. Germline trimming cut 6 bases from V and 5 bases from J; bases unmatched to any gene: 12. CDR3 length equals 16 residues. Germline V gene sequence: CDR1 MRHNA, CDR2 SNTAGT. CDR3 sequence (DNA): TGTGCCAGCAGGGGGTCTGGACAGGGGGAAAGGGAGACCCAGTACTTC. Translation: CASRGSGQGERETQYF.

This chain joins TRBV27 and TRBJ2-7, with 9 bases that match TRBD2. The junction had 3 bases not matched to a gene; V was cut back by 6 bases and J by 0 bases. This CDR3 has 14 residues. CDR1 is MNHEY, CDR2 SMNVEV, per germline (reference sequence). Here the CDR3 reads CASRVSGGSYEQYF. CDR3 nucleotide sequence: TGTGCCAGCAGGGTTAGCGGGGGCTCCTACGAGCAGTACTTC.

In this sample, this clone turned up a few times. The same CDR3 can be traced to other DNA sequences in this sample. The chain is built from TRBV5-6 and TRBJ2-7, with TRBD1 identical over 9 bases. With 4 bases clipped from V and 1 base from J, the junction kept 3 bases outside the gene matches. Germline V gene data show CDR1 as SGHDT and CDR2 as YYEEEE. The CDR3 has 14 amino acids. The CDR3 loop is CASSPGQGSYEQYF. Here the CDR3 DNA reads TGTGCCAGCAGCCCAGGACAGGGGTCCTACGAGCAGTACTTC.

This chain links TRBV27 with TRBJ2-1; 12 bases are shared with TRBD2. The CDR3 is 15 residues long. CDR1 and CDR2 from the germline V gene are MNHEY and SMNVEV (reference sequence). The trim removed 2 bases at V and 7 bases at J, leaving 3 bases unmatched. This CDR3 reads CASSLVLAGGNEQFF. CDR3 sequence (DNA): TGTGCCAGCAGTTTAGTACTAGCGGGGGGTAATGAGCAGTTCTTC.

V gene TRBV6-2 or TRBV6-3 combines with J gene TRBJ2-1; 8 nucleotides match TRBD2. The CDR3 length is 15 residues. Per the germline V gene, CDR1 is MNHEY and CDR2 is SVGEGT. Trimming removed 2 bases from V and 3 bases from J; junction bases left unmatched: 3. CDR3 bases: TGTGCCAGCAGTTACAGGGGACTAGTCTACAATGAGCAGTTCTTC. Amino acid sequence: CASSYRGLVYNEQFF.

V gene TRBV9 combines with J gene TRBJ2-3; possibly TRBD2 for D (6 bases). The CDR3 contains 16 residues. Germline V lookup: CDR1 SGDLS, CDR2 YYNGEE. V was shortened by 2 bases and J by 0 bases, with 13 bases between the two germline ends. The CDR3 DNA follows: TGTGCCAGCAGCGTCAGCGCGGGGCGAAGCACAGATACGCAGTATTTT. The encoded protein is CASSVSAGRSTDTQYF.